A single TCR beta chain is shown here with its context. The sample originates from a study of cytomegalovirus exposure and HLA in healthy donors. Looked up from germline, CDR1 is SNHLY and CDR2 is FYNNEI. CDR3 length: 13 amino acids. Trimming removed 3 bases from V and 1 base from J, with 6 bases in between. Amplification used 60 Vbeta primers and 13 Jbeta primers. The data were produced by immunoSEQ multiplex PCR, yet TCRdb's version contains in-frame clones alone and is incomplete. This repertoire includes approximately 180,000 clones. The sequenced material came from PBMCs. The chain recombines TRBV2 with TRBJ1-1; D is unresolved. The source is a man aged 25 to 45 in good health and CMV-seronegative. This CDR3 reads CASSDQQNTEAFF. The DNA of the CDR3 is TGTGCCAGCAGTGACCAACAGAACACTGAAGCTTTCTTT. The entire variable domain, with the rest obtained from reference TRBV2 and TRBJ1-1, is as follows: EPEVTQTPSHQVTQMGQEVILRCVPISNHLYFYWYRQILGQKVEFLVSFYNNEISEKSEIFDDQFSVERPDGSNFTLKIRSTKLEDSAMYFCASSDQQNTEAFFGQGTRLTVV.